These T cell receptor beta chains were read from a single sample in a study of technical replicates of blood from several donors. TCRdb keeps only in-frame clones here, not all; method: immunoSEQ multiplex PCR. The table records roughly 100,000 clones, 90% to 96% of them present only once. Sequenced material: T cells isolated from PBMCs. The receptor source for this set is a human donor in good health. The CDR3 runs from the conserved cysteine through the conserved F or W. The order of the fields is V gene, D gene, clone size, J gene, CDR3 length, CDR3 protein, CDR3 DNA. A D gene is named only where the DNA matches it firmly. The listing skips clone size in some rows; elsewhere it reads once, few, many or a size class.

V: TRBV6-5
D: .
size: .
J: TRBJ2-7
length: 15
CDR3: CASSYSNGPDYEQYF
DNA: TGTGCCAGCAGTTACTCAAATGGGCCTGACTACGAGCAGTACTTC

V: TRBV27
D: TRBD1
size: .
J: TRBJ2-7
length: 13
CDR3: CASSYRGRYEQYF
DNA: TGTGCCAGCTCGTACAGGGGTCGGTACGAGCAGTACTTC

V: TRBV27
D: .
size: .
J: TRBJ2-5
length: 14
CDR3: CASSPQGPWETQYF
DNA: TGTGCCAGCAGTCCGCAGGGTCCTTGGGAGACCCAGTACTTC

V: TRBV4-1
D: .
size: .
J: TRBJ2-1
length: 16
CDR3: CASSQGLAPPYNEQFF
DNA: TGCGCCAGCAGCCAAGGGCTAGCGCCCCCATACAATGAGCAGTTCTTC

V: TRBV5-4
D: .
size: once
J: TRBJ2-7
length: 15
CDR3: CASSYPGRSGYEQYF
DNA: TGTGCCAGCAGCTACCCCGGGAGATCGGGCTACGAGCAGTACTTC

V: TRBV9
D: TRBD1
size: .
J: TRBJ1-2
length: 15
CDR3: CASSDTGTGGDGYTF
DNA: TGTGCCAGCAGCGATACCGGGACAGGGGGCGATGGCTACACCTTC

V: TRBV9
D: TRBD1
size: .
J: TRBJ2-3
length: 14
CDR3: CASSVLGQADTQYF
DNA: TGTGCCAGCAGCGTACTGGGACAGGCAGATACGCAGTATTTT

V: TRBV5-6
D: TRBD1
size: .
J: TRBJ1-2
length: 13
CDR3: CASRRQGAGGYTF
DNA: TGTGCCAGCAGAAGACAGGGGGCGGGAGGCTACACCTTC

V: TRBV11-2
D: .
size: once
J: TRBJ1-2
length: 14
CDR3: CASSLAQYPNGYTF
DNA: TGTGCCAGCAGCTTAGCACAGTACCCTAATGGCTACACCTTC

V: TRBV19
D: TRBD1
size: .
J: TRBJ1-5
length: 18
CDR3: CASRQPLGTGVSNQPQHF
DNA: TGTGCCAGTAGACAGCCTCTCGGGACAGGGGTTAGCAATCAGCCCCAGCATTTT

V: TRBV25-1
D: .
size: .
J: TRBJ1-5
length: 14
CDR3: CASSEHGSNQPQHF
DNA: TGTGCCAGCAGTGAGCACGGTAGCAATCAGCCCCAGCATTTT

V: TRBV7-8
D: .
size: .
J: TRBJ2-2
length: 14
CDR3: CASSLAQNTGELFF
DNA: TGTGCCAGCAGCTTAGCTCAAAACACCGGGGAGCTGTTTTTT

V: TRBV6-1
D: .
size: .
J: TRBJ2-2
length: 14
CDR3: CASRVLGDTGELFF
DNA: TGTGCCAGCAGAGTTCTAGGGGACACCGGGGAGCTGTTTTTT

V: TRBV27
D: TRBD1
size: .
J: TRBJ1-2
length: 14
CDR3: CASSLSPDREGYTF
DNA: TGTGCCAGCAGTTTATCGCCGGACAGGGAGGGCTACACCTTC

V: TRBV28
D: .
size: .
J: TRBJ2-7
length: 12
CDR3: CASSIRVYEQYF
DNA: TGTGCCAGCAGTATCAGGGTTTACGAGCAGTACTTC

V: TRBV11-2
D: .
size: .
J: TRBJ1-4
length: 15
CDR3: CASSSLPRTEEKLFF
DNA: TGTGCCAGCAGCTCCCTTCCAAGGACAGAAGAAAAACTGTTTTTT

V: TRBV28
D: .
size: .
J: TRBJ1-1
length: 13
CDR3: CASSPGLVSEAFF
DNA: TGTGCCAGCAGCCCGGGACTAGTCTCTGAAGCTTTCTTT

V: TRBV5-4
D: .
size: .
J: TRBJ2-7
length: 14
CDR3: CASSPWTGDYEQYF
DNA: TGTGCCAGCAGCCCTTGGACGGGGGACTACGAGCAGTACTTC

V: TRBV21-1
D: .
size: .
J: TRBJ2-3
length: 17
CDR3: CASSKSLAGGLADTQYF
DNA: TGTGCCAGCAGCAAAAGTCTAGCGGGAGGGCTGGCAGATACGCAGTATTTT

V: TRBV5-4
D: .
size: once
J: TRBJ2-1
length: 11
CDR3: CASSFRGEQFF
DNA: TGTGCCAGCAGCTTCCGGGGTGAGCAGTTCTTC

V: TRBV27
D: .
size: once
J: TRBJ2-7
length: 13
CDR3: CASRITGSHEQYF
DNA: TGTGCCAGCAGAATTACAGGGTCCCACGAGCAGTACTTC

V: TRBV6-6
D: .
size: .
J: TRBJ2-5
length: 15
CDR3: CASRLASQVLETQYF
DNA: TGTGCCAGCCGATTAGCGTCTCAGGTGTTAGAGACCCAGTACTTC

V: TRBV2
D: .
size: .
J: TRBJ1-1
length: 13
CDR3: CASSAFGNTEAFF
DNA: TGTGCCAGCAGTGCCTTCGGGAACACTGAAGCTTTCTTT

V: TRBV4-1
D: TRBD1
size: .
J: TRBJ1-3
length: 18
CDR3: CASSQGPGTGASGNTIYF
DNA: TGCGCCAGCAGCCAAGGGCCCGGGACAGGGGCCTCTGGAAACACCATATATTTT

V: TRBV25-1
D: .
size: .
J: TRBJ2-5
length: 14
CDR3: CASSLPGQFGTQYF
DNA: TGTGCCAGCAGCCTCCCTGGACAATTCGGGACCCAGTACTTC

V: TRBV6-5
D: .
size: .
J: TRBJ2-7
length: 15
CDR3: CASSPGLAASYEQYF
DNA: TGTGCCAGCAGTCCAGGGTTAGCCGCCTCCTACGAGCAGTACTTC

V: TRBV28
D: .
size: .
J: TRBJ1-2
length: 19
CDR3: CASSLSVGGQSQTRYGYTF
DNA: TGTGCCAGCAGTTTATCAGTCGGGGGGCAATCCCAAACTCGCTATGGCTACACCTTC

V: TRBV7-3
D: .
size: .
J: TRBJ2-3
length: 13
CDR3: CASSLTGSDTQYF
DNA: TGTGCCAGCAGCTTAACGGGCTCAGATACGCAGTATTTT

V: TRBV19
D: TRBD1
size: .
J: TRBJ2-7
length: 16
CDR3: CASTDRGSEWSGEQYF
DNA: TGTGCCAGTACAGACAGGGGTTCGGAATGGAGCGGCGAGCAGTACTTC

V: TRBV5-8
D: .
size: .
J: TRBJ2-1
length: 15
CDR3: CASSFGVSSYNEQFF
DNA: TGTGCCAGCAGCTTCGGTGTTAGCTCCTACAATGAGCAGTTCTTC

V: TRBV28
D: .
size: once
J: TRBJ1-5
length: 13
CDR3: CASVSVSNQPQHF
DNA: TGTGCCAGCGTTTCGGTTAGCAATCAGCCCCAGCATTTT

V: TRBV7-8
D: TRBD2
size: .
J: TRBJ2-2
length: 13
CDR3: CASSLREVGELFF
DNA: TGTGCCAGCAGCTTACGGGAGGTCGGGGAGCTGTTTTTT

V: TRBV29-1
D: TRBD1
size: .
J: TRBJ1-1
length: 13
CDR3: CSAFDRGDTEAFF
DNA: TGCAGCGCTTTCGACAGGGGGGACACTGAAGCTTTCTTT

V: TRBV6-6
D: .
size: .
J: TRBJ2-3
length: 12
CDR3: CASSYSSDTQYF
DNA: TGTGCCAGCAGTTATTCTAGCGATACGCAGTATTTT

V: TRBV13
D: TRBD2
size: .
J: TRBJ2-1
length: 17
CDR3: CASSSLFGSGSKNEQFF
DNA: TGTGCCAGCAGCTCCCTCTTTGGTAGCGGGAGCAAGAATGAGCAGTTCTTC

V: TRBV7-2
D: .
size: .
J: TRBJ2-1
length: 15
CDR3: CASSFNPSSYNEQFF
DNA: TGTGCCAGCAGCTTTAACCCTAGCTCCTACAATGAGCAGTTCTTC

V: TRBV9
D: .
size: .
J: TRBJ1-3
length: 17
CDR3: CASSALADRSSGNTIYF
DNA: TGTGCCAGCAGCGCCTTAGCCGACCGATCCTCTGGAAACACCATATATTTT

V: TRBV5-4
D: .
size: .
J: TRBJ2-7
length: 14
CDR3: CASSGGVGRYEQYF
DNA: TGTGCCAGCAGCGGAGGAGTAGGACGCTACGAGCAGTACTTC

V: TRBV6-5
D: .
size: .
J: TRBJ1-5
length: 14
CDR3: CASSAVGSEGPQHF
DNA: TGTGCCAGCAGCGCGGTTGGCAGCGAGGGGCCCCAGCATTTT

V: TRBV7-8
D: TRBD1
size: .
J: TRBJ1-5
length: 13
CDR3: CASSWTGNQPQHF
DNA: TGTGCCAGCAGCTGGACAGGTAATCAGCCCCAGCATTTT

V: TRBV29-1
D: TRBD1
size: .
J: TRBJ1-1
length: 15
CDR3: CSVETKDRGSTEAFF
DNA: TGCAGCGTTGAAACAAAAGACAGGGGGTCAACTGAAGCTTTCTTT

V: TRBV6-1
D: TRBD2
size: .
J: TRBJ2-3
length: 15
CDR3: CASSRPAGGTDTQYF
DNA: TGTGCCAGCAGCCGCCCAGCGGGGGGCACAGATACGCAGTATTTT

V: TRBV19
D: .
size: .
J: TRBJ1-5
length: 15
CDR3: CASWDGGARRQPQHF
DNA: TGTGCCAGTTGGGATGGGGGGGCGAGAAGGCAGCCCCAGCATTTT

V: TRBV2
D: TRBD2
size: .
J: TRBJ2-5
length: 14
CDR3: CASSPGLAEETQYF
DNA: TGTGCCAGCAGTCCGGGACTAGCCGAAGAGACCCAGTACTTC

V: TRBV7-2
D: .
size: .
J: TRBJ2-5
length: 15
CDR3: CASSWRRDPQETQYF
DNA: TGTGCCAGCAGCTGGAGGCGGGACCCCCAAGAGACCCAGTACTTC

V: TRBV19
D: .
size: .
J: TRBJ2-2
length: 15
CDR3: CASSIGLSGGWELFF
DNA: TGTGCCAGTAGTATAGGACTTTCTGGCGGCTGGGAGCTGTTTTTT

V: TRBV5-1
D: TRBD1
size: .
J: TRBJ1-2
length: 16
CDR3: CASGRYGLGQGDIYTF
DNA: TGCGCCAGCGGTAGATATGGCCTAGGACAGGGGGATATCTACACCTTC

V: TRBV5-1
D: TRBD1
size: .
J: TRBJ2-1
length: 15
CDR3: CASSSTGQAYNEQFF
DNA: TGCGCCAGCAGCTCGACAGGACAGGCTTACAATGAGCAGTTCTTC

V: TRBV19
D: .
size: once
J: TRBJ1-3
length: 17
CDR3: CASSIDGTGVTGNTIYF
DNA: TGTGCCAGTAGTATAGATGGAACAGGAGTAACTGGAAACACCATATATTTT